Sequencing of this T cell receptor beta chain was carried out in a study of identical twins. TCRdb reprocessed the 5' RACE reads via MiXCR and lists one record per CDR3 protein. The table includes roughly 750,000 distinct CDR3 sequences, less than 25% detected once. Separately, the same data were catalogued under a study of T cells expressing NK-cell markers.

The sequenced sample was PBMCs. This TCR was sampled from a woman younger than 30 in good health.

The chain's CDR3 is CSVEEGENYGYTF. CDR3 bases: TGCAGCGTTGAAGAAGGGGAGAACTATGGCTACACCTTC. The chain couples TRBV29-1 to TRBJ1-2; the D gene is possibly TRBD1 (5 bases). CDR3 length: 13 residues. Germline values: CDR1 SQVTM, CDR2 ANQGSEA. Deletions cut 0 bases from V and 2 bases from J, with 7 bases between.